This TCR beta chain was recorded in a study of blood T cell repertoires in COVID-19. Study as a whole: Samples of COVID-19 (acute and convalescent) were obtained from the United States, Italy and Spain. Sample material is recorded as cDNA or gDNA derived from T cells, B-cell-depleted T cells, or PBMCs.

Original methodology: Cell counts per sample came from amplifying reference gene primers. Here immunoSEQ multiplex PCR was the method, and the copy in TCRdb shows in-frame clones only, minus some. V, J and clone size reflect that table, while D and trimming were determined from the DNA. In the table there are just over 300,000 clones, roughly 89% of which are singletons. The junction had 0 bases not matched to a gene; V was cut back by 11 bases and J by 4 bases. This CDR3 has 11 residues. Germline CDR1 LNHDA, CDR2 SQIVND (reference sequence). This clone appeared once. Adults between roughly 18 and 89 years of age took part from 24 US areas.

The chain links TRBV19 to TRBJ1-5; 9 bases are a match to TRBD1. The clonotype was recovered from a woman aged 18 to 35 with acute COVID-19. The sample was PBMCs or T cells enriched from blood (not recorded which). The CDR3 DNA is TGTGCCGGGACAGGGAATCAGCCCCAGCATTTT. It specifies CAGTGNQPQHF.